The clone carrying this TCR beta chain was counted between two and nine times. The entry originates in a study of shared clonotypes between healthy human individuals. Some clones are missing from TCRdb's copy, which holds only in-frame ones; the method was immunoSEQ multiplex PCR. Of hundreds of thousands of clones listed, about 74% are singletons. The CDR3 is 15 amino acids. Trimming left V 1 base short and J 3 bases short, with 10 bases between. The germline CDR1 and CDR2 sequences are SGHTA and FQGNSA. The chain links TRBV7-2 to TRBJ2-1; D remains ambiguous. The receptor was isolated from a woman between 40 and 50 years old in good health. Some clones in this sample may be carry-over from other donors' samples. Sample: PBMCs. The chain's CDR3 is CASSLEMRSYNEQFF. CDR3 nucleotides: TGTGCCAGCAGCTTAGAGATGAGGAGCTACAATGAGCAGTTCTTC.